What follows is one TCR beta chain and its context. The antigen remains unidentified. The sample comes from a study of a mutant IDH1 vaccine in newly diagnosed glioma. This CDR3 region has 15 residues. The V segment lost 7 bases and the J segment 3 bases; nucleotides outside the gene matches: 11. The germline V gene has CDR1 MDHEN and CDR2 SYDVKM. General study points: Variations in leading peripheral T cell clonotypes appeared to have no connection with pseudoprogression.

Clones were read by immunoSEQ multiplex PCR, and TCRdb kept only the in-frame ones, dropping some. The table includes some 47,000 clones, around 86% detected once. Indicated time point: week 35, safety follow-up. Vaccination used 300 ug of mutant IDH1 20-mer peptide per dose, with topical imiquimod. Patients in the study were vaccinated eight times, receiving shots in weeks 1, 3, 5, 7, 11, 15, 19 and 23. This receptor was taken from a middle-aged woman with glioma. Some clones in this sample may be carry-over from other donors' samples. This rearrangement joins TRBV28 to TRBJ2-7; TRBD1 aligns across 8 bases. The sequences come from PBMCs, collected from a glioma patient whose treatment included an IDH1 peptide vaccine. CDR3 nucleotides: TGTGCCAGCACCGACCCCGGACAGGGTAACTACGAGCAGTACTTC. This encodes CASTDPGQGNYEQYF.